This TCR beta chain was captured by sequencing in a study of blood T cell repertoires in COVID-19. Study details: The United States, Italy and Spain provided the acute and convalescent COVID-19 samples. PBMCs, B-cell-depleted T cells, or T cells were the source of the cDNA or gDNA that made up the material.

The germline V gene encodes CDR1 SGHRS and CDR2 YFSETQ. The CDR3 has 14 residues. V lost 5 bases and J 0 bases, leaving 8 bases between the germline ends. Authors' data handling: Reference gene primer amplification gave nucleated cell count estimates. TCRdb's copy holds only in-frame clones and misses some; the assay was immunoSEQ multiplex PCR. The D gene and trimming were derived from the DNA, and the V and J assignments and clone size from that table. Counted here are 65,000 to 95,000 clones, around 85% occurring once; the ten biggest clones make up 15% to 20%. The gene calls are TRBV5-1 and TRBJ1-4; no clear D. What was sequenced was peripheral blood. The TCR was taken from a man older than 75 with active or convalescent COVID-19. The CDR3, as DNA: TGCGCCAGCAGATCGGGTACAACTAATGAAAAACTGTTTTTT. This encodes CASRSGTTNEKLFF. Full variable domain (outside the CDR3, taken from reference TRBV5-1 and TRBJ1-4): KAGVTQTPRYLIKTRGQQVTLSCSPISGHRSVSWYQQTPGQGLQFLFEYFSETQRNKGNFPGRFSGRQFSNSRSEMNVSTLELGDSALYLCASRSGTTNEKLFFGSGTQLSVL.